The clone carrying this T cell receptor beta chain was recorded only once. The antigen remains unidentified. Germline CDR1 MNHNS, CDR2 SASEGT. The CDR3 is 13 residues long. The V gene lost 6 bases and the J gene lost 3 bases, with 11 bases spanning the gap. These data belong to a study of lymphopenia after photon versus proton radiotherapy. Study results and caveats: Relative stability marked proton patients; photon patients lost diversity and naive cells.

Produced via immunoSEQ multiplex PCR; TCRdb's table is partial and in-frame only. The repertoire holds 50,000 to 75,000 clones, with 86% as singletons. This chain uses TRBV6-1 with TRBJ1-1; D gene ambiguous. The sequenced sample was peripheral blood, obtained from a patient treated with photon-based radiotherapy. This TCR was recovered from a man in his forties or fifties with gastric cancer. The CDR3 sequence is CASSLGSDTEAFF. As DNA, the CDR3 is TGTGCCAGCAGCCTCGGGTCAGACACTGAAGCTTTCTTT.